Listed below are T cell receptor beta chains from one sample, sequenced in a study of T-cell memory formation after mild COVID-19. TCRdb reanalysed the 5' RACE reads using MiXCR and keeps one entry per CDR3 protein. This sample has around 440,000 distinct CDR3 sequences, with roughly 20% found just once. The sample was PBMCs or a T cell subset sorted from them (not recorded which). These TCRs come from an adult woman who had mild COVID-19 (a few samples of this study predate the infection). Cell type and time point are not known. Each CDR3 is given without its conserved first and last residue. The order of the fields is CDR3 length, clone size, V gene, CDR3 protein. Rows give clone size only sometimes, using once, few, many, or a class for an expanded clone.

10	NA	TRBV7-9	ASSPGNTEQF
12	few	TRBV6-5	ASSYSATPLEAF
13	NA	TRBV5-6	ASSWGQGVYNEQF
12	few	TRBV12-3/TRBV12-4	ASSDLKAKNIQY
13	NA	TRBV5-8	ASSWGTAYQETQY
14	NA	TRBV12-3/TRBV12-4	ASSSNRGAGTDTQY
11	few	TRBV7-3	ASSLYQVEAQH
13	NA	TRBV27	ASSLKTGESYEQY
11	NA	TRBV20-1	SARDPQRDTQY
15	NA	TRBV6-2/TRBV6-3	ASRAGTSGSRANIQY
11	few	TRBV19	ASSDGRSRGYT
12	few	TRBV28	ASSFIRGLGEQY
13	NA	TRBV7-9	ASSSLTGAGAEAF
14	NA	TRBV4-3	ASSPSDWGFSNEQF
11	many	TRBV5-1	ASSSPPLAEAF
15	many	TRBV15	ATSGSGTSGNTGELF
13	few	TRBV4-3	ASSHPGDGHYGYT
13	few	TRBV3-1	ASSQATSGRNEQF
11	few	TRBV10-3	AISESIGWEQY
12	NA	TRBV20-1	SAPDRGLNTEAF
13	few	TRBV28	ASSSPGLAGVQQF
15	NA	TRBV5-1	ASSLGAGNPRSDTQY
13	few	TRBV11-2	ASSLALGGTDTQY
14	NA	TRBV27	ASSWVSGGVQDTQY
13	NA	TRBV6-5	ASSYLARQFYGYT
13	NA	TRBV5-1	ASSLGTVSWVEQF
12	few	TRBV5-1	ASSLTSTQETQY
12	NA	TRBV5-6	ASSRTEHSYEQY
13	NA	TRBV5-5	ASSPGRGRGYEQY
13	NA	TRBV9	ASSPGGRLGNEQF
10	few	TRBV18	ASSPHYPEAF
17	NA	TRBV21-1	ASKTGFWSYNKSGNTIY
10	few	TRBV20-1	SATGISDIQY
12	once	TRBV19	ASSIILGTYEQY
12	few	TRBV12-3/TRBV12-4	ASSLNPRVETQY
9	NA	TRBV20-1	SVRKYNEQF
15	NA	TRBV3-1	ASSPWTSGYLTDTQY
11	few	TRBV24-1	ATSDSGGYGYT
12	NA	TRBV13	ASSLLSPDGREY
12	NA	TRBV29-1	SVRPSGRNYEQF
11	NA	TRBV5-5	ASRPSGSETQY
14	NA	TRBV4-2	ASSQDPSGRRNEQF